This T cell receptor beta chain was sequenced in a study of cytomegalovirus exposure and HLA in healthy donors. The study's findings and limits: An apparent linkage of common viral pathogens to several of the most significant clusters emerged in a later analysis.

CDR1 SGHNT and CDR2 YYREEE come from the germline V gene (reference sequence). The V segment lost 6 bases and the J segment 6 bases; nucleotides outside the gene matches: 15. The CDR3 has 16 residues. Points on this clone: No antigen is known for it.

PCR involved 60 Vbeta and 13 Jbeta primers. TCRdb's table, derived via immunoSEQ multiplex PCR, lists solely in-frame clones and lacks some. Found here are around 190,000 clones, 75% to 85% of them singletons; the top ten hold around 1.2%. The origin of this receptor is a girl aged 2 to 9 in good health and CMV-seropositive. Input material: PBMCs. The chain employs TRBV5-4 and TRBJ2-7; 10 bases agree with TRBD2. The CDR3 spells CASTLAGGSLSGEQYF. CDR3 nucleotide sequence: TGTGCCAGCACCTTAGCGGGAGGCTCCCTCTCGGGCGAGCAGTACTTC.